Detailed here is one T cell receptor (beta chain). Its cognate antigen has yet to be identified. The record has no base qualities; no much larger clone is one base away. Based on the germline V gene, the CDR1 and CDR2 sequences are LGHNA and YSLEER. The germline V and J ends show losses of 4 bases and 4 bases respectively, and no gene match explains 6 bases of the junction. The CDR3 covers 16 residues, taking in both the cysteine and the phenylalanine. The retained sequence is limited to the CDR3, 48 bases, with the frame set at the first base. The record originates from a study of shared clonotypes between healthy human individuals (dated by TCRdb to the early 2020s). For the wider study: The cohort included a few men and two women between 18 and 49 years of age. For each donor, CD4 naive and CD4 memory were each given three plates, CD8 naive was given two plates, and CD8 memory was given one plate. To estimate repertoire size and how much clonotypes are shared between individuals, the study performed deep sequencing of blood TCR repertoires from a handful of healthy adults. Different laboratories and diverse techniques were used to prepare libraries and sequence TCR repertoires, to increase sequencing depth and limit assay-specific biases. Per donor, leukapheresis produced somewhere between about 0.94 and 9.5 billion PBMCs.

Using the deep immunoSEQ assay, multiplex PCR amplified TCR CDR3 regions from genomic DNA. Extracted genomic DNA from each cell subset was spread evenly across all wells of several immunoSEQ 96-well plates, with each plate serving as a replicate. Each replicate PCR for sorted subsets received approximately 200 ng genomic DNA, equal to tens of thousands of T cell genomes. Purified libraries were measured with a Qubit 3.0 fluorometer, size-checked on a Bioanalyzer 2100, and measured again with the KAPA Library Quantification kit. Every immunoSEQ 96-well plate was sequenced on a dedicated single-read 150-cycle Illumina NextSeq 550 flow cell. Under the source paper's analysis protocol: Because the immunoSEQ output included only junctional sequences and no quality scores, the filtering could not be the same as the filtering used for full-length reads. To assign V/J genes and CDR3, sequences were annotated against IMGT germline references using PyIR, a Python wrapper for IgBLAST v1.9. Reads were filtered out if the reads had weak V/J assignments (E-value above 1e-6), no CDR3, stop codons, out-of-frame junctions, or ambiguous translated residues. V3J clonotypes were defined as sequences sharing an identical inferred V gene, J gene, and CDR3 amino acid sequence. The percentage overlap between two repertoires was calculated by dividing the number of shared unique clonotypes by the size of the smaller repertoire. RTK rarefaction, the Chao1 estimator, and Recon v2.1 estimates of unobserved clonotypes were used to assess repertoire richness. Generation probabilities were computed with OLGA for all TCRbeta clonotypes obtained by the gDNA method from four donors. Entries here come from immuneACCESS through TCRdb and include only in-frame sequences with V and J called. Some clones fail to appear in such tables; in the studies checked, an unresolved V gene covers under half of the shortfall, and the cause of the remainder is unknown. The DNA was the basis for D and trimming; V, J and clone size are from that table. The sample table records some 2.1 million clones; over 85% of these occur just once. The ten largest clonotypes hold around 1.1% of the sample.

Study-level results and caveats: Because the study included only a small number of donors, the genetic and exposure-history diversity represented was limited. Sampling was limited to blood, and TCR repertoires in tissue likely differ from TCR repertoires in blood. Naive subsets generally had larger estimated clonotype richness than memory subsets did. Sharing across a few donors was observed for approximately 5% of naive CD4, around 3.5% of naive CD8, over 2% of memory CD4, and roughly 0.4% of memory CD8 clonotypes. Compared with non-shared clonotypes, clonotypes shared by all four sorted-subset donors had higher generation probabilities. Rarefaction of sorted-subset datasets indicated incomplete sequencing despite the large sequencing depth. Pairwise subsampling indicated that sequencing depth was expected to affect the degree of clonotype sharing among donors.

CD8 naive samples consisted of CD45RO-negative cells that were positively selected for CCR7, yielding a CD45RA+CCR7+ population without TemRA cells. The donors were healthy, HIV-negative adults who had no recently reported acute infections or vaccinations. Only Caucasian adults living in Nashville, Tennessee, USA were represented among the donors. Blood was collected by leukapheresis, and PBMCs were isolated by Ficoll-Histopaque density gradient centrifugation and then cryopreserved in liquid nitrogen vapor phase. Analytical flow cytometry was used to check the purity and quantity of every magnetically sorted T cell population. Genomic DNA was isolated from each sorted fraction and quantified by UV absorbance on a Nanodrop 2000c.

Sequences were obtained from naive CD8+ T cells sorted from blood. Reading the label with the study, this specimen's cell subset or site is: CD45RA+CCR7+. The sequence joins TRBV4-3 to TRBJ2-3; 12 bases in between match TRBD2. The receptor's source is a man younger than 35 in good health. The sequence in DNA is TGCGCCAGCAGCCTCCAGACTAGCGGGAGTCCAGATACGCAGTATTTT. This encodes CASSLQTSGSPDTQYF.